This paragraph covers one T cell receptor beta chain sequence. The entry originates in a study of shared T cell receptors in the human thymus. Profiling relied on immunoSEQ multiplex PCR, and the TCRdb table lists in-frame clones only, not all of them. The sample holds tens of thousands of clones, more than 90% seen once. The sequencing input was thymocytes. The clonotype originates from a human donor.

The CDR3 reads CASSLEGYCTDTQYF. The CDR3, as DNA: TGTGCCAGCAGCCTCGAGGGGTACTGCACAGATACGCAGTATTTT. The chain recombines TRBV11-3 with TRBJ2-3, with D perhaps matching TRBD1 or TRBD2 (5 bases each). The CDR3 covers 15 residues. Trimming left V 5 bases short and J 1 base short, with 13 bases between. CDR1 and CDR2 from the germline V gene are SGHNT and YENEEA.